This T cell receptor beta chain derives from a study of cytomegalovirus exposure and HLA in healthy donors. Researchers ran the PCR with 60 Vbeta and 13 Jbeta primers. Using immunoSEQ multiplex PCR, the repertoire was profiled, and TCRdb retains in-frame clones only, with some absent. This table has approximately 180,000 clones, roughly 80% appearing once. The source material was PBMCs. The TCR comes from a woman aged 45-60 years in good health and CMV-seronegative.

The CDR3 spells CASRHRNTIYF. The DNA for the CDR3 is TGTGCCAGCCGCCACAGAAACACCATATATTTT. The gene calls are TRBV21-1 and TRBJ1-3; the table names TRBD1, a call not compared with the DNA. TRBV21-1 is an annotated pseudogene. There are 11 residues in the CDR3.